This record concerns one T cell receptor beta chain sequence. Between the trimmed V and J ends, which lost 5 bases and 4 bases, there was a span of 14 bases. CDR1 and CDR2 from the germline V gene are LNHDA and SQIVND (reference sequence). The CDR3 loop spans 14 amino acids. Per the study methods: Counts of nucleated cells, estimated from reference gene primer amplification, were obtained. Profiling relied on immunoSEQ multiplex PCR, and the TCRdb table lists in-frame clones only, not all of them. That table is the source of V, J and clone size, and D and trimming were worked out from the DNA. The table includes around 150,000 clones, roughly 80% detected once. This entry belongs to a study of blood T cell repertoires in COVID-19. In the study overall: Some COVID-19 samples were acute and others convalescent; all came from the United States, Italy and Spain. Sample material is recorded as cDNA or gDNA derived from T cells, B-cell-depleted T cells, or PBMCs.

The sequence derives from a woman aged 60-70 years with acute or convalescent COVID-19. The gene calls are TRBV19 and TRBJ1-1; a weak D match, TRBD1 (5 bases). The sequenced sample was peripheral blood. The CDR3: CASSLQGIGTEAFF. CDR3 DNA sequence: TGTGCCAGTAGTCTTCAGGGAATAGGCACTGAAGCTTTCTTT.